One and the same sample provided the 11 T cell receptor beta chains below, sequenced in a study of T cells in Graves' hyperthyroidism and ophthalmopathy. RNA transcripts were the template for amplifying TCR beta CDR3 regions. RT-PCR in the first round (using the HTBI primer set) targeted the TCR CDR3. TCRdb reprocessed the multiplex PCR reads via MiXCR and lists one record per CDR3 protein. The sample shows some 600,000 distinct CDR3 sequences, about 15% of them seen only once. The source material was blood. The receptors stem from a woman aged 30 to 39 with Graves' hyperthyroidism that later progressed to Graves' ophthalmopathy.

This clonotype has a count of ten or more. In DNA, the CDR3 is TGCGCCAGCAGCCTCACTGGCCTTCGGGATACGCAGTATTTT. Its translation: CASSLTGLRDTQYF. The rearrangement links TRBV4-1 to TRBJ2-3, with D uncertain. The length of the CDR3 is 14 residues. From germline, CDR1 is MGHRA and CDR2 YSYEKL. Trimming took off 4 bases at V and 6 bases at J, with 14 bases between the two ends.

This clonotype was recorded many times. The chain joins TRBV5-8 to TRBJ2-7; the D is unclear. The CDR3 has 17 residues. In germline, CDR1 is SGHTS, CDR2 YDEGEE. V was cut by 0 bases and J by 6 bases, with 22 bases left in between. The CDR3 DNA follows: TGTGCCAGCAGCTTGGGCCCCCGAGGACGGTCGCCCAGCGAGCAGTACTTC. Residues: CASSLGPRGRSPSEQYF.

This clonotype was counted between two and nine times. This chain joins TRBV7-2 and TRBJ1-1; D is unclear. The CDR3 consists of 13 residues. Looked up from germline, CDR1 is SGHTA and CDR2 is FQGNSA. Trimming pared 1 base from V and 6 bases from J, leaving 9 bases between. The CDR3 coding sequence is TGTGCCAGCAGCTTAGGCGGCAACCCTGAAGCTTTCTTT. Its translation: CASSLGGNPEAFF. Looking up the rest from reference TRBV7-2 and TRBJ1-1 gives the full variable domain: GAGVSQSPSNKVTEKGKDVELRCDPISGHTALYWYRQSLGQGLEFLIYFQGNSAPDKSGLPSDRFSAERTGGSVSTLTIQRTQQEDSAVYLCASSLGGNPEAFFGQGTRLTVV.

This clonotype has a count of ten or more. This chain links TRBV5-1 with TRBJ2-3; the match to TRBD1 covers 7 bases. Germline-derived CDR1 and CDR2 are SGHRS and YFSETQ. The CDR3 is 17 amino acids. The junction had 9 bases not matched to a gene; V was cut back by 0 bases and J by 2 bases. CDR3 nucleotide sequence: TGCGCCAGCAGCTTGGAGTATAGGACAGGCCTCACAGATACGCAGTATTTT. It is translated as CASSLEYRTGLTDTQYF.

This clonotype has a count of ten or more. The gene calls are TRBV7-8 and TRBJ2-5; the D gene is possibly TRBD2 (5 bases). Germline CDR1 SGHVS, CDR2 FQNEAQ. Trimming left V 5 bases short and J 3 bases short, with 13 bases between. The CDR3 runs 14 residues. CDR3 DNA sequence: TGTGCCAGCAGCCATGAGGTGCGGGAAGAGACCCAGTACTTC. This sequence encodes CASSHEVREETQYF.

Ten or more counts support this clonotype. This rearrangement joins TRBV20-1 to TRBJ2-3, with D possibly matching TRBD1 (6 bases). From germline, CDR1 is DFQATT and CDR2 SNEGSKA (reference sequence). Trimming stripped 3 bases from V and 4 bases from J, with 20 bases between. The CDR3 length is 16 residues. CDR3 DNA sequence: TGCAGTGCTAGGGCCGGGGCAGGGGAACGTGCAGATACGCAGTATTTT. Protein product: CSARAGAGERADTQYF.

This clonotype was counted ten times or more. This chain uses TRBV20-1 with TRBJ1-5; 8 bases line up with TRBD1. J lost 7 bases, V lost 7 bases, and 6 bases had no gene match. Looked up from germline, CDR1 is DFQATT and CDR2 is SNEGSKA (reference sequence). The CDR3 is 12 amino acids. CDR3 coding DNA: TGCAGTGTTATGACAGGGGACCAGCCCCAGCATTTT. It codes for CSVMTGDQPQHF.

This clonotype was seen many times. The chain uses TRBV18 and TRBJ2-1; D is possibly TRBD1 (6 bases). Per the germline V gene, CDR1 is KGHSH and CDR2 is LQKENI. Trimming cost V 4 bases and J 3 bases, with 13 bases left between them. The CDR3 sequence is 15 residues long. CDR3 in DNA: TGTGCCAGCTCACTGGGAGCAGGGGTCTACAATGAGCAGTTCTTC. This codes for CASSLGAGVYNEQFF.

The CDR3 nucleotides are TGCAGCGGGGGCGGGGACGACGAAAAACTGTTTTTT. The encoded protein is CSGGGDDEKLFF. The rearrangement uses TRBV29-1 and TRBJ1-4, with D possibly TRBD1 on 5 matching bases. There are 12 residues in the CDR3. From germline, CDR1 is SQVTM and CDR2 ANQGSEA. V was trimmed by 7 bases and J by 8 bases, leaving 14 bases between them.

The gene calls are TRBV11-2 and TRBJ1-1; D possibly corresponds to TRBD1 (5 bases). The CDR3 runs to 17 residues. Germline V gene lookup returns CDR1 SGHAT and CDR2 FQNNGV. The V end lost 5 bases, the J end lost 1 base, and 20 bases lay between the germline ends. The CDR3, as DNA: TGTGCCAGCAGCCCGTCCAGCCTAAGGGGTTGGAACACTGAAGCTTTCTTT. Amino acids: CASSPSSLRGWNTEAFF.

This clonotype was counted ten times or more. V usage is TRBV27 and J usage is TRBJ2-1; D is undetermined. CDR1 and CDR2 (germline): MNHEY, SMNVEV (reference sequence). CDR3 length equals 13 residues. V lost 2 bases and J lost 5, with 7 bases in between. The CDR3 region is CASSLTYNNEQFF. CDR3 bases: TGTGCCAGCAGTTTAACCTACAACAATGAGCAGTTCTTC.